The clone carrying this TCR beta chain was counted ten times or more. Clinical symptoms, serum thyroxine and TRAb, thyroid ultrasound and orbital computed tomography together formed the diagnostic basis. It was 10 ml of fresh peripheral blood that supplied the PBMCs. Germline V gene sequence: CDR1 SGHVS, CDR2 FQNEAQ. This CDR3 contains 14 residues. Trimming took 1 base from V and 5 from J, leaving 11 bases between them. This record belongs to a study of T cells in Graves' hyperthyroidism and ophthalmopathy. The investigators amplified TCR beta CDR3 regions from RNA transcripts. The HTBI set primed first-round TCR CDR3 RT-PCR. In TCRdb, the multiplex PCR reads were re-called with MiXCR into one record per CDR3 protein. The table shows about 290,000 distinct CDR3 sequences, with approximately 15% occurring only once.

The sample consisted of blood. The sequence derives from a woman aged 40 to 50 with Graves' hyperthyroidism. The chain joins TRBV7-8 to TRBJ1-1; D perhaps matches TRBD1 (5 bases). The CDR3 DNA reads TGTGCCAGCAGCTTAGGGCCAGGGATGACTGAAGCTTTCTTT. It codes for CASSLGPGMTEAFF.